The T cell receptor beta chain described here comes from a study of regulatory T cells in long-lasting Graves disease. Trimming removed 6 bases from V and 10 bases from J; junction bases left unmatched: 13. The length of the CDR3 is 16 residues. CDR1 is SGHAT and CDR2 is FQNNGV in the germline V gene. Time point reported: newly diagnosed GD, antithyroid drugs for less than 3 months. Following extraction of RNA from PBMCs, that RNA was used to make the TCR library. Both iRepertoire HTBI primers and Arm-PCR of CDR3 regions were used to build the TCR beta libraries. One entry per CDR3 protein results from TCRdb running MiXCR on the multiplex PCR reads. The sample has around 500,000 distinct CDR3 sequences, roughly 13% seen once. In its sample, this clonotype was seen many times. These data also formed part of another study, on T cells in Graves' hyperthyroidism and ophthalmopathy.

V gene TRBV11-2 combines with J gene TRBJ1-6; 9 bases align to TRBD1. The TCR originated in a young man with Graves disease. The sample in question was peripheral blood mononuclear cells (PBMCs), obtained at new diagnosis, from a patient treated with antithyroid drugs. The CDR3 nucleotides read TGTGCCAGCAGTCGCCCGGGCGGGACAGGGTACTCACCCCTCCACTTT. It is translated as CASSRPGGTGYSPLHF.